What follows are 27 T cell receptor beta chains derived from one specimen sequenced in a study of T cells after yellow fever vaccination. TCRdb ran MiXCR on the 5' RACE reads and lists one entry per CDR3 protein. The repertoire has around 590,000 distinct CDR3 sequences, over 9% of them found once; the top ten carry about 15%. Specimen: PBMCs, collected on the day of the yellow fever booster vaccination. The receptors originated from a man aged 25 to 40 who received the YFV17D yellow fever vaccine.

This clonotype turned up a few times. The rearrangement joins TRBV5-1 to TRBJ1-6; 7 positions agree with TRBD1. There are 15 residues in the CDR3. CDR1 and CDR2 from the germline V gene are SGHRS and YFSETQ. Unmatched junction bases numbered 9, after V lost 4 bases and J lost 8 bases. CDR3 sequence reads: CASSKGQPGDSPLHF. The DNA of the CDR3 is TGCGCCAGCAGCAAGGGACAGCCCGGAGATTCACCCCTCCACTTT.

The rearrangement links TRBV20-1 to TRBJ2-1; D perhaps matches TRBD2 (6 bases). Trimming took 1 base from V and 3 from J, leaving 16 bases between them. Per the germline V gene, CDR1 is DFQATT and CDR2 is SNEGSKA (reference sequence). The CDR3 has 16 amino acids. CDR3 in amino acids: CSARAGGTAGYNEQFF. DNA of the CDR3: TGCAGTGCTAGAGCGGGCGGGACTGCTGGCTACAATGAGCAGTTCTTC.

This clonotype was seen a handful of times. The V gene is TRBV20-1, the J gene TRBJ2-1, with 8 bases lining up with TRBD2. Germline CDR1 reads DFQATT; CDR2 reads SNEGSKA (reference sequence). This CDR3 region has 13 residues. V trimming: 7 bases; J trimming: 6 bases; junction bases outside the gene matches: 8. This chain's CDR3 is CSVGTRATNEQFF. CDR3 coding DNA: TGCAGTGTCGGGACTAGGGCCACCAATGAGCAGTTCTTC.

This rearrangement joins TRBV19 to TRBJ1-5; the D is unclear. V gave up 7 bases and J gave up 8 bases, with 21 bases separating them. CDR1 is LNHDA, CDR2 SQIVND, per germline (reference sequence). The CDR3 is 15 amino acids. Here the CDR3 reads CASMGRGPLSEPQHF. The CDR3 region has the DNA TGTGCCAGTATGGGGAGAGGCCCCCTTAGTGAGCCCCAGCATTTT.

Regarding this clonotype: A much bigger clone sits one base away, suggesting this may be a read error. For the CDR3, the DNA is TGTGCCAGCAGTTACGGAGGGGCACTATACAATGAGCAGATCTTC. Encoded protein: CASSYGGALYNEQIF. This chain links TRBV6-5 with TRBJ2-1, with a weak D call TRBD2 (6 bases). Germline V gives CDR1 MNHEY, CDR2 SVGAGI. The CDR3 covers 15 residues.

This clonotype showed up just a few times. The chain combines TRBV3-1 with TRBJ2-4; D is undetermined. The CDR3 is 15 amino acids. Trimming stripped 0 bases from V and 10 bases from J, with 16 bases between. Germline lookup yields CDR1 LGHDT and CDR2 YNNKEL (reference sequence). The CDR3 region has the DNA TGTGCCAGCAGCCAAGATATCGTGACTTACCAAATTCAGTACTTC. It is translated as CASSQDIVTYQIQYF.

CDR3 DNA sequence: TGTGCCAGCAGTTTATTAGCGAAACCTAGCGGACGACACGCAGATACGCAGTATTTT. Translated: CASSLLAKPSGRHADTQYF. This rearrangement joins TRBV27 to TRBJ2-3, with TRBD2 matching over 7 bases. The CDR3 has 19 residues. Germline V gene lookup returns CDR1 MNHEY and CDR2 SMNVEV (reference sequence). Trimming removed 1 base from V and 4 bases from J; junction bases left unmatched: 17.

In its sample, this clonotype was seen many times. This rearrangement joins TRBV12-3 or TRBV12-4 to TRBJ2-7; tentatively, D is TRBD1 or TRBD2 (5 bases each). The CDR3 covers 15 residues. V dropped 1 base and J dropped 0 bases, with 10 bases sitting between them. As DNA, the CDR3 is TGTGCCAGCAGTTTAGAGAGGGGACCCTCCTACGAGCAGTACTTC. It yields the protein CASSLERGPSYEQYF.

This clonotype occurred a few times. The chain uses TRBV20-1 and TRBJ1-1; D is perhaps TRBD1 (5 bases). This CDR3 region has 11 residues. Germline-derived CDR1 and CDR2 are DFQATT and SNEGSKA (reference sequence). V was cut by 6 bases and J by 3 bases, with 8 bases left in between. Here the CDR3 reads CSADRHTEAFF. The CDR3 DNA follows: TGCAGTGCAGACAGACACACTGAAGCTTTCTTT.

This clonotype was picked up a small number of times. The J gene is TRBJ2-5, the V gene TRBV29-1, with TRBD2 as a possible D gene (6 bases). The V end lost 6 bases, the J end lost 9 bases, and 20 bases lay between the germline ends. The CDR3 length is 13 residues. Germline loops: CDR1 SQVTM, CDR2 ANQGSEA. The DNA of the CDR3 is TGCAGCGTCCGGTCGGGGGAGGTCAAGCCCCAGTACTTC. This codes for CSVRSGEVKPQYF.

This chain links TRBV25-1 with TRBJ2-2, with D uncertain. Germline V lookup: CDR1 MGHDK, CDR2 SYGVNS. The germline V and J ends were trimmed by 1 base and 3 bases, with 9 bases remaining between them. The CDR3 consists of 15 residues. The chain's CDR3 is CASSEWTGDTGELFF. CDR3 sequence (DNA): TGTGCCAGCAGTGAATGGACGGGTGACACCGGGGAGCTGTTTTTT.

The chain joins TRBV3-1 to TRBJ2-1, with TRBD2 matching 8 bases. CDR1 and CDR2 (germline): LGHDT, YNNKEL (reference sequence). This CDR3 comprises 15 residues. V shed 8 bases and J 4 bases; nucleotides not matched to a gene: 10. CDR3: CASSKSGRMYNEQFF. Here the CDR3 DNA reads TGTGCCAGCTCCAAAAGCGGGAGAATGTACAATGAGCAGTTCTTC.

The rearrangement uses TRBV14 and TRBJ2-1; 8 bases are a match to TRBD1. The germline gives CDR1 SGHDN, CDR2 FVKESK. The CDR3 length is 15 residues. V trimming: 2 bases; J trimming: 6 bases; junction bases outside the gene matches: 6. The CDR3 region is CASSQFAGGFNEQFF. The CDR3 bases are TGTGCCAGCAGCCAATTTGCAGGGGGCTTCAATGAGCAGTTCTTC.

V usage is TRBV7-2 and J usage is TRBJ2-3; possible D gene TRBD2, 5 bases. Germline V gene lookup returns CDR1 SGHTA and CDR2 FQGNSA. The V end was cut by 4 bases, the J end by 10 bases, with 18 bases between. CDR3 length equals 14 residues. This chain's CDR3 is CASSWNGLSLAQYF. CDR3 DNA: TGTGCCAGCAGCTGGAACGGACTGAGCTTGGCGCAGTATTTT. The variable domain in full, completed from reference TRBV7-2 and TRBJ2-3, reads GAGVSQSPSNKVTEKGKDVELRCDPISGHTALYWYRQSLGQGLEFLIYFQGNSAPDKSGLPSDRFSAERTGGSVSTLTIQRTQQEDSAVYLCASSWNGLSLAQYFGPGTRLTVL.

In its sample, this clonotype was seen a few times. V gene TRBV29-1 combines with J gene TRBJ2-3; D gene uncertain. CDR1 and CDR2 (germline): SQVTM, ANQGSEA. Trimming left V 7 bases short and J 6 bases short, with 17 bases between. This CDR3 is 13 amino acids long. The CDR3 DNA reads TGCAGCGGTGCCGGGCGGCTAACCGATACGCAGTATTTT. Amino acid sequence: CSGAGRLTDTQYF.

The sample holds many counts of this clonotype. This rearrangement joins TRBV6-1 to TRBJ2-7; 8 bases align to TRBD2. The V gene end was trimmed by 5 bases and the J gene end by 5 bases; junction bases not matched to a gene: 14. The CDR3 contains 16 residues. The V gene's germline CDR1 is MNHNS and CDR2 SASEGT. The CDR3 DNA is TGTGCCAGCAGTCGAACCGGGAGGGGCAAAAGCCACGAGCAGTACTTC. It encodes CASSRTGRGKSHEQYF.

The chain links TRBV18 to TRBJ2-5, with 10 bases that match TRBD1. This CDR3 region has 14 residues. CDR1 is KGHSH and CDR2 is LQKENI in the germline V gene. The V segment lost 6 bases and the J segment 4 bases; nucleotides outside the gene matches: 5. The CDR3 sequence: CASSRDRGTETQYF. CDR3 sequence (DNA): TGTGCCAGCTCCCGGGACAGGGGAACAGAGACCCAGTACTTC.

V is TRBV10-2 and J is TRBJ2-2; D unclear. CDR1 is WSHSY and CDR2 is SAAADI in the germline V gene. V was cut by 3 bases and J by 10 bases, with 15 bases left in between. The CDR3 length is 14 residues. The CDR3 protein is CASSEPRRAKELFF. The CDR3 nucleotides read TGCGCCAGCAGTGAACCCCGTCGGGCTAAGGAGCTGTTTTTT.

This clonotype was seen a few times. CDR3 DNA: TGTGCCAGCAGCCAAGCCTATCAGGGTAGCGAGCAGTACTTC. Residues: CASSQAYQGSEQYF. The chain combines TRBV4-2 with TRBJ2-7, with a possible D match to TRBD1 (5 bases). CDR3 size: 14 residues. Germline V CDR1 and CDR2: LGHNA, YNFKEQ. Trimming shortened V by 1 base and J by 6 bases, and 13 bases separated the two germline ends.

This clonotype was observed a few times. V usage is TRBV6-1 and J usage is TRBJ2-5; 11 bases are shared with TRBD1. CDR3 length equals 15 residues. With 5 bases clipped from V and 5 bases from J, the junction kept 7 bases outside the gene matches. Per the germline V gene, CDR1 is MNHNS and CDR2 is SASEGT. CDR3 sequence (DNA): TGTGCCAGCAGTACGGGACAGGGGGGTAGGGAGACCCAGTACTTC. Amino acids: CASSTGQGGRETQYF.

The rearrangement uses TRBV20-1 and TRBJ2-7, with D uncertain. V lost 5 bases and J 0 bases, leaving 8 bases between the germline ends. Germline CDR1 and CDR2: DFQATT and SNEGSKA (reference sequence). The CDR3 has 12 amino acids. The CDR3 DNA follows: TGCAGTGCTGACTTTAGCTCCTACGAGCAGTACTTC. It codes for CSADFSSYEQYF.

In DNA form, the CDR3 reads TGTGCCAGCAGCCCTTGGCCGGCGGGAGTGGGAAAAACCTACAATGAGCAGTTCTTC. The encoded protein is CASSPWPAGVGKTYNEQFF. This sequence joins TRBV6-2 or TRBV6-3 and TRBJ2-1; 7 bases line up with TRBD2. The CDR3 totals 19 residues. V lost 6 bases to trimming and J lost 2 bases; unmatched junction nucleotides: 19. Per the germline V gene, CDR1 is MNHEY and CDR2 is SVGEGT.

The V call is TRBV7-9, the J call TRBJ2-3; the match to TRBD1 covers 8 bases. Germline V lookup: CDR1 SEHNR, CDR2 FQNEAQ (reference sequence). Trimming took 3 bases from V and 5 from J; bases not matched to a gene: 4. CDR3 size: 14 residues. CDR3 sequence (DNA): TGTGCCAGCAGCTTCCAGACAGGGGAAGATACGCAGTATTTT. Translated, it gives CASSFQTGEDTQYF.

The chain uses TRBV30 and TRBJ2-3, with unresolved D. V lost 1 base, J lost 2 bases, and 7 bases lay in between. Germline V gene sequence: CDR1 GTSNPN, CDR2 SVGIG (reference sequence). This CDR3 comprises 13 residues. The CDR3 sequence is CAWSDKATDTQYF. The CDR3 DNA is TGTGCCTGGAGTGACAAAGCCACAGATACGCAGTATTTT.

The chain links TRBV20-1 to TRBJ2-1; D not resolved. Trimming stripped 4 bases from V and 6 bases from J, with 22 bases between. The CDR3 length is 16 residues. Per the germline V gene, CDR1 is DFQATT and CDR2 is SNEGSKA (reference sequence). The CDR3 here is CSAKVGVSWASNEQFF. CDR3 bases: TGCAGTGCTAAGGTTGGGGTCAGTTGGGCATCCAATGAGCAGTTCTTC.

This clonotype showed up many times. DNA for the CDR3: TGTGCCAGCAGCCCACGGGCGACAGGAAATTCCGGGGAGCTGTTTTTT. Translation gives CASSPRATGNSGELFF. This rearrangement joins TRBV7-9 to TRBJ2-2; a weak D match, TRBD1 (6 bases). Germline V gives CDR1 SEHNR, CDR2 FQNEAQ (reference sequence). Trimming removed 5 bases from V and 6 bases from J, with 19 bases in between. The CDR3 length is 16 residues.

The CDR3 is CSATIRDLDTQYF. In DNA form, the CDR3 reads TGCAGTGCTACAATTCGGGACCTAGATACGCAGTATTTT. This chain joins TRBV20-1 and TRBJ2-3; D is tentatively TRBD1 or TRBD2 (5 bases each). The germline V and J ends were trimmed by 4 bases and 5 bases, with 13 bases remaining between them. The CDR3 runs to 13 residues. CDR1 is DFQATT, CDR2 SNEGSKA, per germline (reference sequence).